The 18 T cell receptor beta chains below come from one sample, sequenced in a study of response to subunit inactivated influenza vaccine. MiXCR, applied by TCRdb to the RT-PCR reads, yields one record per CDR3 protein. The sample yields around 570,000 distinct CDR3 sequences, about 7.6% seen once. Specimen: PBMCs from blood, collected less than 30 months after vaccination. Receptors were obtained from a man between 50 and 69 years old who received an inactivated influenza vaccine.

This clonotype was seen repeatedly, ten times or more. CDR3 sequence (DNA): TGTGCCAGCAGCTTAACCAGCCCCGGGGAGCTGTTTTTT. Translation gives CASSLTSPGELFF. The rearrangement links TRBV7-2 to TRBJ2-2; unclear D gene. Trimming cost V 2 bases and J 6 bases, with 7 bases left between them. The CDR3 totals 13 residues. The V gene's germline CDR1 is SGHTA and CDR2 FQGNSA.

This sequence joins TRBV5-1 and TRBJ2-7, with D possibly TRBD2 on 7 matching bases. V was pared by 4 bases and J by 6 bases, with 20 bases between. The CDR3 runs to 15 residues. The germline CDR1 and CDR2 sequences are SGHRS and YFSETQ. The chain's CDR3 is CASSTGGRGTGEQYF. The DNA for the CDR3 is TGCGCCAGCAGCACGGGAGGCAGGGGAACAGGCGAGCAGTACTTC.

This clonotype was seen a handful of times. This chain joins TRBV4-3 and TRBJ2-1; no definite D call. The CDR3 runs to 17 residues. CDR1 and CDR2 (germline): LGHNA, YSLEER. The V end lost 4 bases, the J end lost 2 bases, and 18 bases lay between the germline ends. CDR3 sequence reads: CASSRYEPGSTYNEQFF. The DNA for the CDR3 is TGCGCCAGCAGCCGGTACGAGCCGGGCTCTACCTACAATGAGCAGTTCTTC.

The J gene is TRBJ2-1, the V gene TRBV20-1; TRBD2 might be the D (6 bases). Trimming took off 5 bases at V and 6 bases at J, with 14 bases between the two ends. CDR3 length: 13 amino acids. The germline gives CDR1 DFQATT, CDR2 SNEGSKA (reference sequence). The DNA of the CDR3 is TGCAGTGCTTGCGGGGCCCATACCAATGAGCAGTTCTTC. It encodes CSACGAHTNEQFF.

This clonotype was counted many times. V and J are TRBV29-1 and TRBJ1-2; D unclear. V was trimmed by 4 bases and J by 4 bases, leaving 13 bases between them. This CDR3 spans 13 amino acids. Germline CDR1 and CDR2: SQVTM and ANQGSEA. In DNA, the CDR3 is TGCAGCGTTGTCGGGCAGTGGGGCTATGGCTACACCTTC. This encodes CSVVGQWGYGYTF.

The chain uses TRBV29-1 and TRBJ2-7, with TRBD1 as a possible D gene (9 bases). The CDR3 runs 14 residues. The V end lost 7 bases, the J end lost 2 bases, and 18 bases lay between the germline ends. Germline loops: CDR1 SQVTM, CDR2 ANQGSEA. CDR3 amino acids: CSAAGGQGTYEQYF. In DNA form, the CDR3 reads TGCAGCGCCGCGGGGGGACAGGGAACCTACGAGCAGTACTTC.

V gene TRBV5-4 combines with J gene TRBJ2-5; D is ambiguous. V gave up 0 bases and J gave up 6 bases, with 18 bases separating them. This CDR3 has 16 amino acids. Germline lookup yields CDR1 SGHNT and CDR2 YYREEE (reference sequence). CDR3 nucleotide sequence: TGTGCCAGCAGCTTGGAGCACGGCCGGACGAGTAAGACCCAGTACTTC. Translated: CASSLEHGRTSKTQYF.

V is TRBV20-1 and J is TRBJ2-3, with 9 bases matching TRBD2. The CDR3 runs 19 residues. Looked up from germline, CDR1 is DFQATT and CDR2 is SNEGSKA (reference sequence). V was clipped by 1 base and J by 1 base; unmatched bases: 15. The CDR3 protein is CSARAPGAGGRWGTDTQYF. Written as DNA, the CDR3 is TGCAGTGCTAGAGCTCCGGGCGCGGGGGGGCGATGGGGCACAGATACGCAGTATTTT.

The CDR3 loop is CSANPIAIHEQYF. CDR3 coding DNA: TGCAGTGCTAATCCGATAGCTATCCACGAGCAGTACTTC. The chain uses TRBV20-1 and TRBJ2-7; no reliable D call. Trimming shortened V by 4 bases and J by 5 bases, and 15 bases separated the two germline ends. Germline V gene lookup returns CDR1 DFQATT and CDR2 SNEGSKA (reference sequence). The CDR3 spans 13 residues.

The rearrangement joins TRBV15 to TRBJ1-1, with TRBD1 as a possible D gene (6 bases). Trimming stripped 1 base from V and 1 base from J, with 10 bases between. The CDR3 extends over 15 amino acids. Germline V gene sequence: CDR1 LNHNV, CDR2 YYDKDF (reference sequence). CDR3 bases: TGTGCCACCAGCAGAGGAGGGGGGGGGAACACTGAAGCTTTCTTT. Protein: CATSRGGGGNTEAFF. The full variable domain, its missing parts supplied by reference TRBV15 and TRBJ1-1, is DAMVIQNPRYQVTQFGKPVTLSCSQTLNHNVMYWYQQKSSQAPKLLFHYYDKDFNNEADTPDNFQSRRPNTSFCFLDIRSPGLGDTAMYLCATSRGGGGNTEAFFGQGTRLTVV.

This clonotype was counted a few times. The V call is TRBV7-2, the J call TRBJ1-1, with TRBD1 matching 9 bases. This CDR3 contains 15 residues. The germline CDR1 and CDR2 sequences are SGHTA and FQGNSA. V lost 2 bases and J lost 6; bases outside the gene matches: 7. In DNA, the CDR3 is TGTGCCAGCAGCTTAAGGGGACAGGGTTACCCTGAAGCTTTCTTT. Amino acid sequence: CASSLRGQGYPEAFF.

J is TRBJ1-5 and V is TRBV12-5; D not certain. V lost 7 bases, J lost 11 bases, and 18 bases lay in between. This CDR3 has 13 residues. Germline CDR1 and CDR2: LGHNT and FRNRAP. This chain's CDR3 is CASARTDSPTQHF. The CDR3 nucleotides read TGTGCTAGTGCCCGGACCGACTCTCCGACCCAGCATTTT. Together with reference TRBV12-5 and TRBJ1-5, the CDR3 gives the full variable domain: DARVTQTPRHKVTEMGQEVTMRCQPILGHNTVFWYRQTMMQGLELLAYFRNRAPLDDSGMPKDRFSAEMPDATLATLKIQPSEPRDSAVYFCASARTDSPTQHFGDGTRLSIL.

This clonotype was observed a handful of times. The V gene is TRBV27, the J gene TRBJ1-5; D is possibly TRBD1 (6 bases). With 5 bases removed from V and 9 bases from J, the gap between germline ends came to 23 bases. This CDR3 contains 16 residues. The germline V gene has CDR1 MNHEY and CDR2 SMNVEV (reference sequence). The CDR3 sequence: CASSPLNREGGWPQHF. The CDR3 DNA sequence: TGTGCCAGCAGTCCCTTAAACAGGGAGGGGGGGTGGCCCCAGCATTTT.

This clonotype was detected a few times. A junction boundary mismatches the germline segment, possibly from a read error. The rearrangement uses TRBV12-3 or TRBV12-4 and TRBJ2-1, with 16 bases lining up with TRBD2. The CDR3 totals 15 residues. CDR3 DNA sequence: TGTGCCAGCAGACCCGGGACTAGCGGGGGGGTTGGAGGCGTCTTC. Residues: CASRPGTSGGVGGVF.

This clonotype was detected many times. The CDR3 DNA reads TGTGCCAGCAGCTTAACCCCAGGGTTGGGTAATGAAAAACTGTTTTTT. Translated, it gives CASSLTPGLGNEKLFF. The chain recombines TRBV7-2 with TRBJ1-4; weak D call: TRBD1 (5 bases). The CDR3 contains 16 residues. The V gene lost 2 bases and the J gene lost 4 bases, with 14 bases spanning the gap. Germline V gene data show CDR1 as SGHTA and CDR2 as FQGNSA.

There are a few counts of this clonotype. The rearrangement uses TRBV5-5 and TRBJ1-6; TRBD1 might be the D (6 bases). The CDR3 spans 16 residues. The germline V gene encodes CDR1 SGHKS and CDR2 YYEKEE (reference sequence). V lost 0 bases to trimming and J lost 8 bases, with 15 bases between them. The CDR3 region has the DNA TGTGCCAGCAGCTTGGCCCGGGGGGCTCTTGATTCACCCCTCCACTTT. This encodes CASSLARGALDSPLHF.

This clonotype has ten or more counts. J is TRBJ1-4 and V is TRBV29-1; 7 positions agree with TRBD1. There are 13 residues in the CDR3. Germline V gene lookup returns CDR1 SQVTM and CDR2 ANQGSEA. Germline trimming cut 4 bases from V and 8 bases from J; bases unmatched to any gene: 7. Written as DNA, the CDR3 is TGCAGCGTTGGACAGGGCCGAGGGGAAAAACTGTTTTTT. Translation: CSVGQGRGEKLFF.

The chain recombines TRBV5-6 with TRBJ1-1; D remains unclear. With 4 bases removed from V and 0 bases from J, the gap between germline ends came to 16 bases. There are 16 residues in the CDR3. Germline CDR1 SGHDT, CDR2 YYEEEE. In DNA form, the CDR3 reads TGTGCCAGCAGCAGAACACCCAATGGTATGAACACTGAAGCTTTCTTT. This encodes CASSRTPNGMNTEAFF. The full variable domain, rest sourced from reference TRBV5-6 and TRBJ1-1, is DAGVTQSPTHLIKTRGQQVTLRCSPKSGHDTVSWYQQALGQGPQFIFQYYEEEERQRGNFPDRFSGHQFPNYSSELNVNALLLGDSALYLCASSRTPNGMNTEAFFGQGTRLTVV.